Shown below are 10 T cell receptor beta chains from a single sample sequenced in a study of shared clonotypes between healthy human individuals. Assay: immunoSEQ multiplex PCR; the TCRdb copy retains only in-frame clones and omits some. The sample includes 600,000 to 750,000 clones, roughly two thirds of them seen just once. Input material: memory CD4+ T cells sorted from blood. Sample subset: CD45RA-negative fraction. These receptors all come from a woman younger than 45 in good health.

The J gene is TRBJ2-7, the V gene TRBV10-1; D might be TRBD2 (6 bases). V was cut by 0 bases and J by 2 bases, with 14 bases left in between. CDR3 length: 16 residues. Germline V lookup: CDR1 WNHNN, CDR2 SYGVQD (reference sequence). Here the CDR3 DNA reads TGCGCCAGCAGTGAGTCGGAGGGACTGGGGACCTACGAGCAGTACTTC. Residues: CASSESEGLGTYEQYF.

The rearrangement uses TRBV2 and TRBJ2-7, with D perhaps matching TRBD1 or TRBD2 (5 bases each). Germline CDR1 reads SNHLY; CDR2 reads FYNNEI. The CDR3 length is 14 residues. Between the trimmed V and J ends, which lost 6 bases and 2 bases, there was a span of 14 bases. CDR3 loop: CASSRRDVAYEQYF. The DNA for the CDR3 is TGTGCCAGCAGCCGCCGGGACGTCGCCTACGAGCAGTACTTC.

The chain combines TRBV7-8 with TRBJ2-4, with D maybe TRBD2 (7 bases). V was shortened by 5 bases and J by 5 bases, with 13 bases between the two germline ends. CDR1 is SGHVS, CDR2 FQNEAQ, per germline. The CDR3 has 14 amino acids. The CDR3 is CASSKRGGENIQYF. CDR3 DNA sequence: TGTGCCAGCAGCAAAAGAGGGGGGGAAAACATTCAGTACTTC.

This clone was observed a few times. This chain links TRBV6-6 with TRBJ1-5, with a weak D call TRBD1 (5 bases). Germline CDR1 MNHNY, CDR2 SVGAGI (reference sequence). The CDR3 length is 12 residues. Trimming shortened V by 8 bases and J by 3 bases, and 8 bases separated the two germline ends. The CDR3 region has the DNA TGTGCCAGCGGAGGGGACAATCAGCCCCAGCATTTT. As protein: CASGGDNQPQHF.

In this sample, this clone turned up a few times. The V and J genes are TRBV18 and TRBJ1-4, with D uncertain. V lost 2 bases and J lost 5, with 12 bases in between. This CDR3 is built from 15 residues. Germline V gene sequence: CDR1 KGHSH, CDR2 LQKENI. The CDR3 protein is CASSPTLTGNEKLFF. CDR3 DNA: TGTGCCAGCTCACCAACGTTGACGGGGAATGAAAAACTGTTTTTT.

The chain uses TRBV19 and TRBJ1-1; 10 positions match TRBD1. The CDR3 contains 15 residues. Per germline, CDR1 LNHDA and CDR2 SQIVND (reference sequence). V lost 4 bases and J lost 3; bases outside the gene matches: 5. The CDR3, as DNA: TGTGCCAGTAGTACGGGACAGGGGTTGTACACTGAAGCTTTCTTT. It yields the protein CASSTGQGLYTEAFF.

V is TRBV2 and J is TRBJ1-6; D unclear. V was clipped by 1 base and J by 9 bases, with 13 bases between them. Germline assignment: CDR1 SNHLY and CDR2 FYNNEI. CDR3 length: 15 residues. The CDR3 coding sequence is TGTGCCAGCAGTGAAGGAGCAGGAGCTCGTTCACCCCTCCACTTT. It is translated as CASSEGAGARSPLHF.

The chain combines TRBV19 with TRBJ1-1; possibly TRBD1 for D (6 bases). V shed 3 bases and J shed 3 bases, with 17 bases lying between them. This CDR3 contains 16 residues. Germline loops: CDR1 LNHDA, CDR2 SQIVND (reference sequence). This CDR3 reads CASSILVGRGDTEAFF. CDR3 DNA sequence: TGTGCCAGTAGTATCCTAGTCGGCAGGGGCGACACTGAAGCTTTCTTT.

This clone was counted once. The chain is built from TRBV7-2 and TRBJ2-3; no reliable D call. The CDR3 has 13 residues. Trimming stripped 2 bases from V and 6 bases from J, with 9 bases between. Germline CDR1 is SGHTA and CDR2 is FQGNSA. CDR3 coding DNA: TGTGCCAGCAGCTTATTGGTTGGGGATACGCAGTATTTT. Translation: CASSLLVGDTQYF.

The chain has TRBV5-4 and TRBJ2-1; 7 bases map to TRBD2. This CDR3 contains 16 residues. V lost 4 bases, J lost 1 base, and 8 bases stayed unmatched. Looked up from germline, CDR1 is SGHNT and CDR2 is YYREEE (reference sequence). This CDR3 is CASSIPTGGSYNEQFF. The CDR3 nucleotides are TGTGCCAGCAGCATCCCGACCGGGGGGTCCTACAATGAGCAGTTCTTC.